Listed below are T cell receptor beta chains from one sample, sequenced in a study of sequential checkpoint blockade in melanoma. Assay used: immunoSEQ multiplex PCR; TCRdb lists only in-frame clones, some missing. The sample comprises roughly 20,000 clones, more than 70% of which are singletons, and 36% rests with the top ten. Source: CD8+ T cells sorted from blood (inferred from file names), taken from a patient given nivolumab and ipilimumab in sequence. The receptors were gathered from a human donor with melanoma. Each CDR3 is given with its conserved first and last residue. Fields, in order: V gene, J gene, CDR3 protein.

v_gene: TRBV7-3; j_gene: TRBJ2-1; CDR3aa: CASSLTVGGAYNEQFF
v_gene: TRBV19; j_gene: TRBJ2-7; CDR3aa: CASSIRQAYEQYF
v_gene: TRBV15; j_gene: TRBJ2-7; CDR3aa: CATSREQGSSYEQYF
v_gene: TRBV27; j_gene: TRBJ2-7; CDR3aa: CASSGRGRGFYEQYF
v_gene: TRBV27; j_gene: TRBJ2-1; CDR3aa: CASSWITSPLYNEQFF
v_gene: TRBV5-1; j_gene: TRBJ2-1; CDR3aa: CASSLRAGGVGNEQFF
v_gene: TRBV7-9; j_gene: TRBJ2-5; CDR3aa: CASSPNRDRDYRETQYF
v_gene: TRBV4-1; j_gene: TRBJ2-7; CDR3aa: CASSQEVGLAGGMGYEQYF
v_gene: TRBV28; j_gene: TRBJ2-3; CDR3aa: CASIDRGQDTQYF
v_gene: TRBV28; j_gene: TRBJ2-7; CDR3aa: CASSLQTGWVDEQYF
v_gene: TRBV30; j_gene: TRBJ1-2; CDR3aa: CAWSQGGDGYTF
v_gene: TRBV19; j_gene: TRBJ2-6; CDR3aa: CASSIQSGANVLTF
v_gene: TRBV15; j_gene: TRBJ2-7; CDR3aa: CATSVIAGYEQYF
v_gene: TRBV28; j_gene: TRBJ2-5; CDR3aa: CASSLPTGRETQYF
v_gene: TRBV7-9; j_gene: TRBJ2-5; CDR3aa: CASSKPVDRAMMEAQYF
v_gene: TRBV7-9; j_gene: TRBJ2-7; CDR3aa: CASSPGDTATKQYF
v_gene: TRBV30; j_gene: TRBJ1-5; CDR3aa: CAWQEDSNQPQHF
v_gene: TRBV29-1; j_gene: TRBJ2-7; CDR3aa: CSVVASSYEQYF
v_gene: TRBV30; j_gene: TRBJ2-7; CDR3aa: CAWSGPGQVQAYEQYF
v_gene: TRBV13; j_gene: TRBJ2-1; CDR3aa: CASSVTGGPGNEQFF
v_gene: TRBV15; j_gene: TRBJ1-5; CDR3aa: CATSTGPGRAQPQHF
v_gene: TRBV7-9; j_gene: TRBJ2-3; CDR3aa: CASSFRSAGDTQYF
v_gene: TRBV6-5; j_gene: TRBJ1-2; CDR3aa: CASSYGRQPYGYTF
v_gene: TRBV19; j_gene: TRBJ2-7; CDR3aa: CASSWDRGAYEQYF
v_gene: TRBV7-9; j_gene: TRBJ2-7; CDR3aa: CASSLGTSGHYEQYF
v_gene: TRBV7-2; j_gene: TRBJ2-7; CDR3aa: CASSSSEVGGSYEQYF
v_gene: TRBV19; j_gene: TRBJ2-7; CDR3aa: CASSIEGRPTYEQYF
v_gene: TRBV27; j_gene: TRBJ2-1; CDR3aa: CASSLSAGSPYNEQFF
v_gene: TRBV29-1; j_gene: TRBJ1-1; CDR3aa: CSVEWQGPSSTEAFF
v_gene: TRBV6-6; j_gene: TRBJ2-7; CDR3aa: CASSGDRVIPYEQYF
v_gene: TRBV6-4; j_gene: TRBJ2-3; CDR3aa: CASSDSSGASTDTQYF
v_gene: TRBV5-6; j_gene: TRBJ2-2; CDR3aa: CASRRGAQNTGELFF
v_gene: TRBV2; j_gene: TRBJ2-3; CDR3aa: CASSQGTASTDTQYF
v_gene: TRBV7-8; j_gene: TRBJ2-6; CDR3aa: CASSHIQFTHKSRANVLTF
v_gene: TRBV27; j_gene: TRBJ2-1; CDR3aa: CASSLSLAGAEQFF
v_gene: TRBV7-9; j_gene: TRBJ2-3; CDR3aa: CASRLGAGVPDTQYF
v_gene: TRBV27; j_gene: TRBJ1-5; CDR3aa: CASSFGRNQPQHF
v_gene: TRBV10-3; j_gene: TRBJ2-6; CDR3aa: CAISEGRGSGGLSGANVLTF
v_gene: TRBV28; j_gene: TRBJ2-1; CDR3aa: CASSREGAYNEQFF
v_gene: TRBV5-4; j_gene: TRBJ2-3; CDR3aa: CASSPDKPQGSDTQYF
v_gene: TRBV10-1; j_gene: TRBJ1-1; CDR3aa: CASSDRSPEAFF
v_gene: TRBV27; j_gene: TRBJ2-2; CDR3aa: CASLNLQGSTGELFF
v_gene: TRBV28; j_gene: TRBJ1-2; CDR3aa: CASSLTGGIAVSGYTF
v_gene: TRBV6-4; j_gene: TRBJ1-2; CDR3aa: CASSDFWDSQGGYTF
v_gene: TRBV19; j_gene: TRBJ1-1; CDR3aa: CASKEANTEAFF